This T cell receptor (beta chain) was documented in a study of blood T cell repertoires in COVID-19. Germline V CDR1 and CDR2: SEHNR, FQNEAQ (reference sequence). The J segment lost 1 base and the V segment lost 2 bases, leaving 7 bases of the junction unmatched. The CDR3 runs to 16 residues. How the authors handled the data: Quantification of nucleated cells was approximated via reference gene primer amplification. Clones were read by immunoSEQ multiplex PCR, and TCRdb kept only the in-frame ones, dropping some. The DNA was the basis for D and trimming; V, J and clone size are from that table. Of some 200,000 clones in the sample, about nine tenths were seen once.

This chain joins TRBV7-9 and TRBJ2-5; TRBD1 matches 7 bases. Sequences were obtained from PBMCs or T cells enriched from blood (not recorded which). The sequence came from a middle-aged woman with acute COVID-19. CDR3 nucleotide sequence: TGTGCCAGCAGCTTATGGCGGACAGGCGGCCAAGAGACCCAGTACTTC. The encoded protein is CASSLWRTGGQETQYF.